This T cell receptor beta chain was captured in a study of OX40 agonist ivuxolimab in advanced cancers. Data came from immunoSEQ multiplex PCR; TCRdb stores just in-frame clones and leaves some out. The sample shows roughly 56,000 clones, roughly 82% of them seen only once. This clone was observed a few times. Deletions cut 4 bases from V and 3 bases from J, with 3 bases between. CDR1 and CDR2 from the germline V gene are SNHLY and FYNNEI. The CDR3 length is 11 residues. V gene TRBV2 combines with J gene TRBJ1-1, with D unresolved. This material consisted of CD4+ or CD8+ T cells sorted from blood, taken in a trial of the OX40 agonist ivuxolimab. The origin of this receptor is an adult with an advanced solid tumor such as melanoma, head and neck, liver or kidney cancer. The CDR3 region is CASSAYTEAFF. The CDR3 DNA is TGTGCCAGCAGTGCCTACACTGAAGCTTTCTTT.